Presented here are 32 T cell receptor beta chains from one specimen sequenced in a study of blood T cell repertoires in COVID-19. Some clones are missing from TCRdb's copy, which holds only in-frame ones; the method was immunoSEQ multiplex PCR. The sample has 200,000 to 250,000 clones; roughly 81% are singletons. Sequenced input: peripheral blood. These receptor sequences come from a woman of 80 years or more with COVID-19, enrolled during active disease.

This clone was observed a few times. V usage is TRBV6-2 or TRBV6-3 and J usage is TRBJ1-1; 7 bases align to TRBD1. Germline lookup yields CDR1 MNHEY and CDR2 SVGEGT. The CDR3 contains 16 residues. V lost 5 bases, J lost 0 bases, and 9 bases stayed unmatched. The CDR3 region is CASSLQGRLMNTEAFF. The CDR3 DNA reads TGTGCCAGCAGTCTACAGGGGCGCCTAATGAACACTGAAGCTTTCTTT.

The CDR3 protein is CASSSYSDREGYGYTF. CDR3 nucleotide sequence: TGTGCCAGTAGTTCATACTCGGACAGGGAGGGTTATGGCTACACCTTC. This sequence joins TRBV19 and TRBJ1-2; TRBD1 matches 8 bases. This CDR3 has 16 amino acids. CDR1 is LNHDA, CDR2 SQIVND, per germline (reference sequence). The V and J ends lost 5 bases and 5 bases, in that order; junction bases with no gene match: 13.

The chain is built from TRBV27 and TRBJ2-7; 9 bases are a match to TRBD2. The V segment lost 5 bases and the J segment 6 bases; nucleotides outside the gene matches: 11. Germline assignment: CDR1 MNHEY and CDR2 SMNVEV (reference sequence). The CDR3 runs 15 residues. The CDR3 bases are TGTGCCAGCAGTACCCGGGGTAGCGGGAGATTCGAGCAGTACTTC. Translated: CASSTRGSGRFEQYF.

With regard to this clone: Germline is not matched at one junction end, which may reflect a read error. CDR3 sequence: CASSPSQGGDYGYTF. In nucleotides, the CDR3 is TGTGCTAGCAGCCCCAGCCAGGGGGGCGACTATGGCTACACCTTC. The rearrangement joins TRBV7-7 to TRBJ1-2; TRBD1 matches 7 bases. The CDR3 contains 15 residues. Germline CDR1 SSHAT, CDR2 FNYEAQ (reference sequence).

This chain uses TRBV2 with TRBJ2-1; 8 bases match TRBD2. From germline, CDR1 is SNHLY and CDR2 FYNNEI. The CDR3 runs 15 residues. With 2 bases clipped from V and 6 bases from J, the junction kept 6 bases outside the gene matches. DNA of the CDR3: TGTGCCAGCAGTGAACAAAGCGGGAGAAGCAATGAGCAGTTCTTC. This codes for CASSEQSGRSNEQFF.

The V and J genes are TRBV2 and TRBJ2-3; 9 positions match TRBD2. This CDR3 has 15 residues. CDR1 and CDR2 (germline): SNHLY, FYNNEI. The ends lost 7 bases at V and 4 bases at J; junction bases unmatched: 9. The CDR3 coding sequence is TGTGCCAGCATAAGCGGGGGGCAGAGAGCAGATACGCAGTATTTT. Amino acid sequence: CASISGGQRADTQYF.

The CDR3 nucleotides are TGTGCCAGCTCATCCTCAGATACGCAGTATTTT. This translates into CASSSSDTQYF. The chain has TRBV18 and TRBJ2-3; D ambiguous. The V end was cut by 5 bases, the J end by 4 bases, with 4 bases between. The CDR3 contains 11 residues. The germline V gene encodes CDR1 KGHSH and CDR2 LQKENI.

This chain links TRBV5-1 with TRBJ2-7; 10 nucleotides agree with TRBD1. After removal of 4 bases from V and 5 bases from J, the junction contained 12 bases not matched to a gene. Germline V CDR1 and CDR2: SGHRS, YFSETQ. This CDR3 is 16 amino acids long. The CDR3: CASSPGPGTGANEQYF. DNA for the CDR3: TGCGCCAGCAGCCCCGGACCCGGGACAGGGGCCAACGAGCAGTACTTC.

This clone appeared a few times. The V call is TRBV6-5, the J call TRBJ1-1, with 10 bases identical to TRBD1. Trimming cost V 5 bases and J 3 bases; bases outside gene matches: 6. Germline CDR1 and CDR2: MNHEY and SVGAGI. The CDR3 spans 15 residues. The CDR3 DNA reads TGTGCCAGCAGTACACGACAGGGGGCGGACACTGAAGCTTTCTTT. Translation: CASSTRQGADTEAFF.

This chain uses TRBV6-6 with TRBJ1-2, with D possibly matching TRBD1 (5 bases). The CDR3 runs to 14 residues. Trimming removed 6 bases at V and 8 bases at J, with 19 bases between. The germline CDR1 and CDR2 sequences are MNHNY and SVGAGI (reference sequence). CDR3 amino acids: CASRAGTGAGGYTF. Here the CDR3 DNA reads TGTGCCAGCAGAGCCGGGACTGGGGCGGGGGGCTACACCTTC.

The V and J genes are TRBV19 and TRBJ1-1; 7 bases agree with TRBD1. Trimming took 9 bases from V and 3 from J; bases not matched to a gene: 10. The length of the CDR3 is 14 residues. The germline V gene has CDR1 LNHDA and CDR2 SQIVND (reference sequence). CDR3 sequence (DNA): TGTGCCAGGGATTTGGGACAGCAGGACACTGAAGCTTTCTTT. The encoded protein is CARDLGQQDTEAFF.

This clone was seen a handful of times. The chain employs TRBV5-1 and TRBJ1-2; no firm D call. V was shortened by 0 bases and J by 8 bases, with 11 bases between the two germline ends. CDR1 SGHRS and CDR2 YFSETQ come from the germline V gene. CDR3 size: 13 residues. The CDR3 sequence: CASSLEGEEGYTF. The CDR3 DNA sequence: TGCGCCAGCAGCTTGGAGGGAGAGGAGGGCTACACCTTC.

Turning to this clone: This specimen includes other DNA sequences encoding the same CDR3. V gene TRBV6-1 combines with J gene TRBJ1-2; possibly TRBD1 for D (6 bases). Trimming pared 1 base from V and 5 bases from J, leaving 11 bases between. The CDR3 is made up of 14 amino acids. Germline V gene data show CDR1 as MNHNS and CDR2 as SASEGT. CDR3 nucleotides: TGTGCCAGCAGTGAAGGTACAGGGCTATATGGCTACACCTTC. Translated, it gives CASSEGTGLYGYTF.

V is TRBV14 and J is TRBJ1-2; TRBD1 matches at 12 bases. Germline CDR1 reads SGHDN; CDR2 reads FVKESK. This CDR3 contains 16 residues. V was pared by 4 bases and J by 4 bases, with 7 bases of the junction left unmatched. The CDR3 DNA reads TGTGCCAGCAGCCGAGCCGGGACAGGGGGCAGCTATGGCTACACCTTC. Amino acid sequence: CASSRAGTGGSYGYTF.

The rearrangement links TRBV25-1 to TRBJ1-1; the match to TRBD1 covers 11 bases. CDR1 and CDR2 from the germline V gene are MGHDK and SYGVNS. The CDR3 has 15 amino acids. The V gene end was trimmed by 3 bases and the J gene end by 5 bases; junction bases not matched to a gene: 5. The CDR3 here is CASSDRDRGRTEAFF. The DNA of the CDR3 is TGTGCCAGCAGTGACCGGGACAGGGGGAGGACTGAAGCTTTCTTT.

The chain is built from TRBV18 and TRBJ2-7, with 10 bases that match TRBD1. This CDR3 is 15 amino acids long. V shed 4 bases and J 4 bases; nucleotides not matched to a gene: 7. Germline V CDR1 and CDR2: KGHSH, LQKENI. The CDR3 nucleotides are TGTGCCAGCTCACGGACAGGGGGTGATGGGTACGAGCAGTACTTC. It translates to CASSRTGGDGYEQYF.

This chain links TRBV28 with TRBJ1-2; tentative D call: TRBD1 (5 bases). V shed 6 bases and J shed 8 bases, with 19 bases lying between them. This CDR3 has 14 residues. Germline CDR1 and CDR2: MDHEN and SYDVKM. CDR3 in amino acids: CASRRVRDGGGYTF. The DNA of the CDR3 is TGTGCCAGCAGGAGGGTCCGGGACGGAGGGGGCTACACCTTC.

Worth noting for this clone: The same CDR3 is also encoded by other DNA sequences in this sample. This chain joins TRBV5-1 and TRBJ1-4; 7 nucleotides line up with TRBD1. Germline CDR1 reads SGHRS; CDR2 reads YFSETQ. With 4 bases clipped from V and 1 base from J, the junction kept 4 bases outside the gene matches. The CDR3 sequence is 15 residues long. CDR3 sequence reads: CASSLSGGTNEKLFF. CDR3 sequence (DNA): TGCGCCAGCAGCCTCTCAGGGGGAACTAATGAAAAACTGTTTTTT.

The rearrangement joins TRBV6-5 to TRBJ1-1; D unclear. The CDR3 covers 13 residues. Trimming pared 2 bases from V and 2 bases from J, leaving 6 bases between. Germline V gives CDR1 MNHEY, CDR2 SVGAGI. The CDR3 DNA reads TGTGCCAGCAGTTACCAGGTTAACACTGAAGCTTTCTTT. The encoded protein is CASSYQVNTEAFF.

This clone occurred a few times. This chain connects TRBV28 to TRBJ1-2; TRBD1 might be the D (5 bases). V was cut by 8 bases and J by 9 bases, with 19 bases left in between. CDR1 is MDHEN and CDR2 is SYDVKM in the germline V gene. The CDR3 is 13 amino acids. CDR3 coding DNA: TGTGCCAGCCGATTCCAGGGAGGTCATCGCTACACCTTC. Protein product: CASRFQGGHRYTF.

The chain combines TRBV11-2 with TRBJ1-1; the match to TRBD1 covers 10 bases. This CDR3 comprises 15 residues. Germline V lookup: CDR1 SGHAT, CDR2 FQNNGV. The V gene end was trimmed by 5 bases and the J gene end by 3 bases; junction bases not matched to a gene: 6. The CDR3 region is CASSPDRGRYTEAFF. The CDR3, as DNA: TGTGCCAGCAGCCCCGACAGGGGGCGCTACACTGAAGCTTTCTTT.

The chain combines TRBV30 with TRBJ2-3; no reliable D call. Germline loops: CDR1 GTSNPN, CDR2 SVGIG (reference sequence). The CDR3 runs 11 residues. Trimming removed 5 bases at V and 4 bases at J, with 7 bases between. The CDR3 nucleotides are TGTGCCTGGCGAGCGTCAGATACGCAGTATTTT. Residues: CAWRASDTQYF.

The CDR3: CASSPTSSGANVLTF. The CDR3 bases are TGTGCCAGCAGTCCTACTAGCTCTGGGGCCAACGTCCTGACTTTC. The chain is built from TRBV28 and TRBJ2-6, with TRBD2 as a possible D gene (5 bases). CDR3 size: 15 residues. V lost 5 bases and J lost 0, with 8 bases in between. Germline V lookup: CDR1 MDHEN, CDR2 SYDVKM.

CDR3 in amino acids: CASSSPSRWVQSYNEQFF. CDR3 sequence (DNA): TGTGCCAGCAGTTCCCCCTCCAGGTGGGTCCAATCGTACAATGAGCAGTTCTTC. The V and J genes are TRBV28 and TRBJ2-1; unclear D gene. The CDR3 runs 18 residues. V gave up 4 bases and J gave up 4 bases, with 23 bases separating them. The germline gives CDR1 MDHEN, CDR2 SYDVKM.

The CDR3 spells CASRSSSYEQYF. The CDR3 DNA reads as TGTGCCAGCAGGTCGAGCTCCTACGAGCAGTACTTC. The rearrangement links TRBV12-3 or TRBV12-4 to TRBJ2-7, with D unclear. The V and J ends lost 6 bases and 0 bases respectively, with 6 bases between them. The CDR3 is made up of 12 amino acids.

The V gene is TRBV11-2, the J gene TRBJ2-3, with a weak D call TRBD2 (5 bases). The CDR3 is made up of 15 amino acids. Trimming left V 0 bases short and J 7 bases short, with 14 bases between. In germline, CDR1 is SGHAT, CDR2 FQNNGV. For the CDR3, the DNA is TGTGCCAGCAGCTTAGATGGAGGTGCGTTAAATACGCAGTATTTT. Its translation is CASSLDGGALNTQYF.

This chain joins TRBV11-3 and TRBJ1-4; the D is unclear. Trimming pared 0 bases from V and 7 bases from J, leaving 12 bases between. Germline lookup yields CDR1 SGHNT and CDR2 YENEEA. CDR3 length: 15 residues. CDR3 bases: TGTGCCAGCAGCTTAGATGGGCCCGGAGGTGAAAAACTGTTTTTT. This gives the protein CASSLDGPGGEKLFF.

A single count supports this clone. The gene calls are TRBV10-3 and TRBJ2-7; 7 positions agree with TRBD1. J lost 6 bases, V lost 11 bases, and 13 bases had no gene match. This CDR3 comprises 13 residues. Germline V lookup: CDR1 ENHRY, CDR2 SYGVKD. The CDR3 reads CAAVGQLLGEQYF. The CDR3 coding sequence is TGTGCCGCCGTGGGACAGCTTCTGGGCGAGCAGTACTTC.

The rearrangement links TRBV5-1 to TRBJ1-1; TRBD1 matches at 7 bases. The V and J ends lost 4 bases and 5 bases, in that order; junction bases with no gene match: 14. Germline lookup yields CDR1 SGHRS and CDR2 YFSETQ. The CDR3 consists of 16 residues. CDR3 protein: CASSQGTVLSGTEAFF. DNA of the CDR3: TGCGCCAGCAGCCAGGGGACAGTTCTTTCCGGGACTGAAGCTTTCTTT.

The CDR3 nucleotides read TGTGCCAGTAGTTTACAGGGGCGGTTTAAAGCTTTCTTT. Translated: CASSLQGRFKAFF. J is TRBJ1-1 and V is TRBV19; TRBD1 matches at 7 bases. This CDR3 region has 13 residues. Germline-derived CDR1 and CDR2 are LNHDA and SQIVND (reference sequence). Germline trimming cut 5 bases from V and 9 bases from J; bases unmatched to any gene: 9.

This clone appeared once. Written as DNA, the CDR3 is TGTGCCACCACACCCCGACAGAGCATGAACACTGAAGCTTTCTTT. As protein: CATTPRQSMNTEAFF. This sequence joins TRBV6-5 and TRBJ1-1; weak D call: TRBD1 (5 bases). Trimming stripped 10 bases from V and 0 bases from J, with 18 bases between. From germline, CDR1 is MNHEY and CDR2 SVGAGI. The CDR3 extends over 15 amino acids.

In DNA form, the CDR3 reads TGTGCCAGCAGTTTCAGGACTACCAGTTATTACAATGAGCAGTTCTTC. Translated, it gives CASSFRTTSYYNEQFF. This sequence joins TRBV6-5 and TRBJ2-1, with TRBD2 as a possible D gene (6 bases). The germline gives CDR1 MNHEY, CDR2 SVGAGI. The CDR3 extends over 16 amino acids. Trimming took off 4 bases at V and 4 bases at J, with 17 bases between the two ends.